This TCR beta chain was captured by sequencing in a study of T-cell memory formation after mild COVID-19. Study results and caveats: The finding that pre-infection memory included some responding clones suggested that cross-reactive memory joined.

CDR3 length: 14 residues. Germline lookup yields CDR1 MNHEY and CDR2 SVGEGT. The trim removed 5 bases at V and 5 bases at J, leaving 6 bases unmatched. This clonotype was counted many times. Its antigen is unknown. cDNA libraries for TCR alpha and TCR beta, carrying sample barcodes and UMIs, came from 5'RACE with constant-segment primers. TCRdb fed the 5' RACE reads into MiXCR, producing one record per CDR3 protein. Altogether about 280,000 distinct CDR3 sequences are present, roughly 8.2% being singletons, with the ten largest covering roughly 22%. The clonotype originates from a man aged 18 to 29 who had mild COVID-19 (a few samples of this study predate the infection). Cell type and time point are not known. The chain combines TRBV6-2 or TRBV6-3 with TRBJ2-7; 10 nucleotides agree with TRBD2. The sequenced sample consisted of PBMCs or a T cell subset sorted from them (not recorded which). In DNA form, the CDR3 reads TGTGCCAGCAGTCCGAGCGGGGGGGCCGACGAGCAGTACTTC. This gives the protein CASSPSGGADEQYF.